This T cell receptor (beta chain) comes out of a study of blood T cell repertoires in COVID-19. After removal of 5 bases from V and 3 bases from J, the junction contained 7 bases not matched to a gene. The CDR3 length is 16 residues. Germline V lookup: CDR1 LNHDA, CDR2 SQIVND (reference sequence). TCRdb's table, derived via immunoSEQ multiplex PCR, lists solely in-frame clones and lacks some. The sample shows 250,000 to 350,000 clones, about 81% of them seen only once. The chain carries TRBV19 and TRBJ1-5; 10 bases match TRBD1. The sequencing sample was made of peripheral blood. The receptor was derived from a human donor with COVID-19, enrolled during active disease. The donor label of this sample is uncertain. CDR3 region: CASSPRTGGNNQPQHF. The CDR3 DNA is TGTGCCAGTAGTCCGCGGACAGGGGGGAACAATCAGCCCCAGCATTTT.